The T cell receptor beta chain described here comes from a study of shared clonotypes between healthy human individuals (dated by TCRdb to the early 2020s). In terms of the full investigation: Two women and a few men aged 18 to 49 years were included in the cohort. For each donor, CD4 naive and CD4 memory were each run on three plates, CD8 naive on two plates, and CD8 memory on one plate. The study deeply sequenced blood TCR repertoires of five healthy adults to estimate repertoire size and the extent of clonotype sharing between individuals. Different laboratories and diverse techniques were used to prepare libraries and sequence TCR repertoires, to increase sequencing depth and limit assay-specific biases. Between about 0.94 and 8.9 billion PBMCs per donor were obtained by leukapheresis.

For this clone: The antigen it binds to is not known. No base-level quality is on record; no much larger clone is a single base apart.

Reading from cysteine to phenylalanine, the CDR3 counts 15 amino acids. The DNA shown is the 45-base CDR3, in frame from base 1. CDR1 SGHRS and CDR2 YFSETQ were looked up in the germline V gene. V was cut back by 3 bases and J by 0 bases, leaving a gap of 11 bases between them. The donors were healthy, HIV-negative adults with no recently reported acute infections or vaccinations. Every donor was a Caucasian adult residing in Nashville, Tennessee, USA. CD4+ T cells were enriched by magnetic negative selection; naive cells were then positively selected on CD45RA, and the negative fraction formed the memory subset. Blood was collected by leukapheresis, and PBMCs were isolated by Ficoll-Histopaque density gradient centrifugation and then cryopreserved in liquid nitrogen vapor phase. Analytical flow cytometry was used to check the purity and quantity of every magnetically sorted T cell population. Genomic DNA was isolated from each sorted fraction and quantified by UV absorbance on a Nanodrop 2000c.

Using the deep immunoSEQ assay, TCR CDR3 regions were amplified from genomic DNA by multiplex PCR. Extracted genomic DNA from each cell subset was distributed evenly across all wells of several immunoSEQ 96-well plates, and each plate was treated as a replicate. Each replicate PCR for sorted subsets received about 0.2 ug genomic DNA, equal to tens of thousands of T cell genomes. Purified libraries were measured with a Qubit 3.0 fluorometer, size-checked on a Bioanalyzer 2100, and measured again with the KAPA Library Quantification kit. A separate single-read 150-cycle Illumina NextSeq 550 flow cell was used to sequence each immunoSEQ 96-well plate. The study's processing was this. Because only junctional sequences without quality scores were contained in the immunoSEQ output, filtering matching that applied to full-length reads could not be performed. To assign V/J genes and CDR3, sequences were annotated using PyIR, a Python wrapper for IgBLAST v1.9, with IMGT germline references. Reads with weak V/J assignments (E-value above 1e-6), missing CDR3, stop codons, out-of-frame junctions, or ambiguous translated residues were removed. A V3J clonotype was defined by an identical inferred V gene, J gene, and CDR3 amino acid sequence. Percentage overlap between repertoires was computed as shared unique clonotypes divided by the size of the smaller repertoire. Repertoire richness was assessed with RTK rarefaction, the Chao1 estimator, and Recon v2.1 estimates of unobserved clonotypes. For all TCRbeta clonotypes obtained by the gDNA method from four donors, generation probabilities were computed with OLGA. TCRdb's version of the immuneACCESS table is confined to in-frame rearrangements and falls short of the full clone set. An unresolved V gene accounts for under half of the shortfall where checked; the remainder is of unknown origin. For V, J and clone size, that table is used; D and trimming come from the DNA. This sample comprises millions of clones, more than 80% of them detected only once. In total, the top ten clones hold about 0.39% of the sample.

Broader findings and caveats from the paper: Sharing across several donors was observed for about 5% of naive CD4, over 3% of naive CD8, about 2.3% of memory CD4, and about 0.4% of memory CD8 clonotypes. Incomplete sequencing was indicated by rarefaction of sorted-subset datasets, despite the large sequencing depth. Only blood was sampled, and tissue TCR repertoires likely differ from those in blood. Naive subsets generally had larger estimated clonotype richness than memory subsets. The genetic and exposure-history diversity represented was limited by the small number of donors. Based on pairwise subsampling, the degree of clonotype sharing among donors was expected to be affected by sequencing depth. Compared with non-shared clonotypes, the clonotypes found in all four sorted-subset donors had higher generation probabilities.

Recombination linked TRBV5-1 to TRBJ2-3, with TRBD1 tentatively as D gene (5 bases match). This clonotype was obtained from a man between 18 and 29 years old in good health. Some clones in this sample may be carry-over from other donors' samples. Sequenced sample: naive CD4+ T cells from PBMCs. Explained via the paper, the cell subset or site label denotes: CD45RA+ positively selected. The sequenced DNA is TGCGCCAGCAGCTCTAGGGGCGCTAGCACAGATACGCAGTATTTT. It is translated as CASSSRGASTDTQYF.